This TCR beta chain was captured by sequencing in a study of control samples from healthy donors and cancer patients. Germline loops: CDR1 MNHNS, CDR2 SASEGT. V dropped 0 bases and J dropped 6; count of bases not matched to a gene: 6. There are 15 residues in the CDR3. Here immunoSEQ multiplex PCR was the method, and the copy in TCRdb shows in-frame clones only, minus some. The sample consists of 10,000 to 15,000 clones, 93% of them appearing once. The table lists this clone with a count of one. The chain carries TRBV6-1 and TRBJ1-2; TRBD1 agrees at 8 bases. The specimen was PBMCs. The TCR originated in a man aged 80 or over with lung cancer. The CDR3 DNA reads TGTGCCAGCAGTGAAGCGACAGGGGTAATCAATGGCTACACCTTC. Residues: CASSEATGVINGYTF.